This T cell receptor beta chain originates from a study of vaccination effects on CD4 cells after COVID-19. In the case of this clone: What it binds is not known.

Prior to sequencing, the ViraFEST assay stimulated PBMC with viral peptide pools, which expanded the antigen-specific CD4+ T cells. Cells that had been cultured for 10 days were the source of isolated CD4+ T cells. Previously uninfected by SARS-CoV-2, the vaccine recipients also showed negative nucleocapsid antibodies. CDR1 and CDR2 (germline): LNHDA, SQIVND (reference sequence). CDR3 length: 17 residues. V was pared by 9 bases and J by 5 bases, with 18 bases of the junction left unmatched. The protocol was immunoSEQ multiplex PCR, while the TCRdb copy is restricted to in-frame clones and leaves out a portion. The repertoire holds tens of thousands of clones, with more than 60% as singletons.

The TCR comes from a human donor who received a COVID-19 vaccine. The source material was CD4+ T cells from PBMCs cultured with SARS-CoV-2 spike peptides, sampled before COVID-19 vaccination. V and J are TRBV19 and TRBJ2-1, with TRBD2 matching over 8 bases. DNA for the CDR3: TGTGCCAGCCGACCCCGCCGGGGGGGGGCCGCCGACAATGAGCAGTTCTTC. This encodes CASRPRRGGAADNEQFF.